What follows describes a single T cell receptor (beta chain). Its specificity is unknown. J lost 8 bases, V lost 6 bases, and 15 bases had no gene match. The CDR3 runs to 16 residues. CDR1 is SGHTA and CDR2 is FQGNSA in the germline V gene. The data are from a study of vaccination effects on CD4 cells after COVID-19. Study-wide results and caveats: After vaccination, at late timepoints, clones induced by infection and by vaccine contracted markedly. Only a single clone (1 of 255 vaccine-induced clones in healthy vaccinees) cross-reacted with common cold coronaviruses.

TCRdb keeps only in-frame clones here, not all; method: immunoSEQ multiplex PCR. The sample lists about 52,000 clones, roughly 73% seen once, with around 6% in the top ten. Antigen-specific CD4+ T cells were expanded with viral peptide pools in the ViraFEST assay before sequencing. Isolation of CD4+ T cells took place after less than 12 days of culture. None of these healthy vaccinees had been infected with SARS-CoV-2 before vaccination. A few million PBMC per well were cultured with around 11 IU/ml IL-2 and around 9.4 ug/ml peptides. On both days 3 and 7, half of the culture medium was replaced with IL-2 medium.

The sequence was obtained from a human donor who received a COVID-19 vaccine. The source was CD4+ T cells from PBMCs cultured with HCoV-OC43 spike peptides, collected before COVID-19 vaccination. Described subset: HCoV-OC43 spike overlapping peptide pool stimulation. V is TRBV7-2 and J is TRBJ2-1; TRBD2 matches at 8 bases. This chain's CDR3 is CASRPRRTSRVDEQFF. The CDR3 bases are TGTGCCAGCAGGCCCCGTCGGACTAGCCGAGTAGATGAGCAGTTCTTC.